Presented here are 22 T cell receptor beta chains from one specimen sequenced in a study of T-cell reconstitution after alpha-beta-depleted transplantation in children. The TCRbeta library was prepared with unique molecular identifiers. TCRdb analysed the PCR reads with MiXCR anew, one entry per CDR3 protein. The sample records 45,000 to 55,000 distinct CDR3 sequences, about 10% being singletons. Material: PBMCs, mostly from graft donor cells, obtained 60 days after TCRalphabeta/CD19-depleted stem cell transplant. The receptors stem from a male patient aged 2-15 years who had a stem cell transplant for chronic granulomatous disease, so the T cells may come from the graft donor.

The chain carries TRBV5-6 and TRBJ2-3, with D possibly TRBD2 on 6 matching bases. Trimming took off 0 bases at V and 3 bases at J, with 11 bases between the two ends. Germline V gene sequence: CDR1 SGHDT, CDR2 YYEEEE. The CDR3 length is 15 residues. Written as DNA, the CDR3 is TGTGCCAGCAGCTTGGTTGGGGGAGGTACAGATACGCAGTATTTT. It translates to CASSLVGGGTDTQYF.

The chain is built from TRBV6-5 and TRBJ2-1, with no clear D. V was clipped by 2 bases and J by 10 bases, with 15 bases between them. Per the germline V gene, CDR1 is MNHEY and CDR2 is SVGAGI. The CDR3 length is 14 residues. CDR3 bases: TGTGCCAGCAGTTACCGGCGATGGGCACGCGAGCAGTTCTTC. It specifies CASSYRRWAREQFF.

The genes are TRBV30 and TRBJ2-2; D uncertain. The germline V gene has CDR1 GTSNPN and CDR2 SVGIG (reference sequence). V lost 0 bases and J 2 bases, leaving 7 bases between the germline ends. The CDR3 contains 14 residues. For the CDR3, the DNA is TGTGCCTGGAGTGTGACCACTAACACCGGGGAGCTGTTTTTT. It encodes CAWSVTTNTGELFF.

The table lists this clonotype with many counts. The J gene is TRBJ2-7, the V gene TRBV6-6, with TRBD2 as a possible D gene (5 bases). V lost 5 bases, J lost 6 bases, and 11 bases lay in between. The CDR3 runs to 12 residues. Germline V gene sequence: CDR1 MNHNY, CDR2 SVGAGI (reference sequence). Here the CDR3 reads CASSHGSIEQYF. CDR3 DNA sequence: TGTGCCAGCAGTCATGGGAGTATCGAGCAGTACTTC.

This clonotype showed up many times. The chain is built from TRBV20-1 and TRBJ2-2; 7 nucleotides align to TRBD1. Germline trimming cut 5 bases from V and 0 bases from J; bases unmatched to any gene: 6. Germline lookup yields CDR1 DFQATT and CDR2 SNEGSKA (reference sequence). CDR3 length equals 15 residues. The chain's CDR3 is CSAPGQLANTGELFF. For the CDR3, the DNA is TGCAGTGCTCCGGGACAGCTAGCGAACACCGGGGAGCTGTTTTTT.

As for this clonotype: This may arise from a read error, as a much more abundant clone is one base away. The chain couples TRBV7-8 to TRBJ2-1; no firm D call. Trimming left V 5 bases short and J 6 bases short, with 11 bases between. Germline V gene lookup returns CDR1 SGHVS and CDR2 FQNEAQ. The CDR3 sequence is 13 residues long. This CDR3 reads CASSPMGCNEQFF. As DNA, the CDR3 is TGTGCCAGCAGCCCGATGGGTTGCAATGAGCAGTTCTTC.

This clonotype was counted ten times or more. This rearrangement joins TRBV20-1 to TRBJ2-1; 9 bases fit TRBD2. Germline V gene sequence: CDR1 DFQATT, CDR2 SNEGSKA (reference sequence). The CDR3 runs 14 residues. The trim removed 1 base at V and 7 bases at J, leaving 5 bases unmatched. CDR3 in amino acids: CSARAGGRGNEQFF. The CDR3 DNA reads TGCAGTGCTAGAGCGGGCGGGAGGGGGAATGAGCAGTTCTTC.

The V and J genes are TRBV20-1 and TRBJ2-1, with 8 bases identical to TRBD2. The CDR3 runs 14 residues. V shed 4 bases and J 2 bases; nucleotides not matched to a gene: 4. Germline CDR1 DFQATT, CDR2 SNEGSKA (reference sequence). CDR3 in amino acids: CSAILAETYNEQFF. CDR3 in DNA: TGCAGTGCTATACTAGCGGAAACCTACAATGAGCAGTTCTTC.

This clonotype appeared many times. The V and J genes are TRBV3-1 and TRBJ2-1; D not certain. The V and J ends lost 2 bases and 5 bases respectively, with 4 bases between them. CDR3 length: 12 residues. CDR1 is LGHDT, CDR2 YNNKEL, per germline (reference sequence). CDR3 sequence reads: CASSQLNNEQFF. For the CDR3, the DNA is TGTGCCAGCAGCCAACTAAACAATGAGCAGTTCTTC.

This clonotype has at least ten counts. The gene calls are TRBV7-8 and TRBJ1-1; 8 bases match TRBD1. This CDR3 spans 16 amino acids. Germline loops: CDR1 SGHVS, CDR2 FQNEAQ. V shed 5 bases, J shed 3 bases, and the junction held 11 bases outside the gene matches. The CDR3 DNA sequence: TGTGCCAGCAGCCCCCGGACAGGGAGGGTGGACACTGAAGCTTTCTTT. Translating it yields CASSPRTGRVDTEAFF.

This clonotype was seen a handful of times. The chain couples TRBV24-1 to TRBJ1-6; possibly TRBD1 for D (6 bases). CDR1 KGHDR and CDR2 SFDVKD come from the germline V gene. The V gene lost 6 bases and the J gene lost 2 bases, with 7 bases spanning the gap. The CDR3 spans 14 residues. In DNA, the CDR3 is TGTGCCACCAGTACAGGGCCCTATAATTCACCCCTCCACTTT. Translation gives CATSTGPYNSPLHF.

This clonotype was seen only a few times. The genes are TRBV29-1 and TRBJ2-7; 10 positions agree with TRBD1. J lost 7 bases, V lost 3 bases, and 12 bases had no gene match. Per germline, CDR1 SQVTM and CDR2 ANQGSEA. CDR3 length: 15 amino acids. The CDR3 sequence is CSVDSGRQGAFEQYF. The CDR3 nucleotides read TGCAGCGTTGATTCGGGGAGACAGGGGGCGTTTGAGCAGTACTTC.

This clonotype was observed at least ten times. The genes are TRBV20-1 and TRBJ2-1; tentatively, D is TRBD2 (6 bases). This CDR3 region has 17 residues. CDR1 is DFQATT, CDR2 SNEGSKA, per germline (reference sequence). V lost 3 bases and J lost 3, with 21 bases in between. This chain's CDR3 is CSASARGARRGYNEQFF. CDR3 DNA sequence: TGCAGTGCTAGTGCAAGGGGAGCTAGGAGGGGCTACAATGAGCAGTTCTTC.

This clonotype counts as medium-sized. The CDR3 DNA reads TGCGCCAGCAGCCCGGGACAGGTCTCCTACGAGCAGTACTTC. Encoded protein: CASSPGQVSYEQYF. The V gene is TRBV5-1, the J gene TRBJ2-7, with 8 bases aligning to TRBD1. CDR1 is SGHRS and CDR2 is YFSETQ in the germline V gene. CDR3 size: 14 residues. V lost 4 bases and J lost 0; bases outside the gene matches: 3.

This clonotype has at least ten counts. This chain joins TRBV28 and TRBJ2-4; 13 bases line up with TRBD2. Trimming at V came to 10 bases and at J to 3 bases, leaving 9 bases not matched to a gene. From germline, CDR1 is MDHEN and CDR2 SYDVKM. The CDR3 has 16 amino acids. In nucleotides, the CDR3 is TGTGCCACCGGACTAGCGGGAGAGGGGGGCAAAAACATTCAGTACTTC. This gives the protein CATGLAGEGGKNIQYF.

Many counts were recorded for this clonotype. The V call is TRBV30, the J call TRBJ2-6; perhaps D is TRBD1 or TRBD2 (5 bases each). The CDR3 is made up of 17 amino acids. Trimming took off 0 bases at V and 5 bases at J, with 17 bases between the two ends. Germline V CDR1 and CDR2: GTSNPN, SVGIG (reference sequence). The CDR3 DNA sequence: TGTGCCTGGAGTGTAAGCCTGGGGGTCGCGAGGGCCAACGTCCTGACTTTC. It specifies CAWSVSLGVARANVLTF.

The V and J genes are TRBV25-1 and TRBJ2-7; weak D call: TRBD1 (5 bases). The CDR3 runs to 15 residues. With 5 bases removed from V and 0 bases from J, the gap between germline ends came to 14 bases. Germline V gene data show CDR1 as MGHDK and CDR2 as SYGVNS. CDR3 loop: CASSLPQGASYEQYF. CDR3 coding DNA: TGTGCCAGCAGTCTCCCTCAAGGGGCCTCCTACGAGCAGTACTTC.

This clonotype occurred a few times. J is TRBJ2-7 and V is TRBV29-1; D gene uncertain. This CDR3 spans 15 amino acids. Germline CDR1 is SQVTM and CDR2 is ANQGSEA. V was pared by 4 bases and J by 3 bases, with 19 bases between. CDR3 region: CSVGDLEWGYYEQYF. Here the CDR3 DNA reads TGCAGCGTTGGAGATCTGGAGTGGGGATACTACGAGCAGTACTTC.

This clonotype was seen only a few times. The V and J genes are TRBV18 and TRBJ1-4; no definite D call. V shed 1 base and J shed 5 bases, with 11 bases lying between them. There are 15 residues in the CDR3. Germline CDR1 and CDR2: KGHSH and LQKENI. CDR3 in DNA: TGTGCCAGCTCACCACATACGGGGAAAAATGAAAAACTGTTTTTT. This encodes CASSPHTGKNEKLFF.

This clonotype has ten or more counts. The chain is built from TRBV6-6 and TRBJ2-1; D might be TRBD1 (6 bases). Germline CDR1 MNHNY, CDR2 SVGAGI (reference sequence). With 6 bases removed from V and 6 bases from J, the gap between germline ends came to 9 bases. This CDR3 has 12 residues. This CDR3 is CASRQGGNEQFF. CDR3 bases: TGTGCCAGCAGACAGGGTGGCAATGAGCAGTTCTTC.

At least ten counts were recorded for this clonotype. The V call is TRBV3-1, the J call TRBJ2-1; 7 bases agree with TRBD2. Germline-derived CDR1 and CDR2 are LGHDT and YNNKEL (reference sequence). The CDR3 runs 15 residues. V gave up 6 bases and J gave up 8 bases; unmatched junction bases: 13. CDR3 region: CASSPYSVAGHEQFF. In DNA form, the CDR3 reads TGTGCCAGCAGTCCTTACTCCGTAGCGGGTCATGAGCAGTTCTTC.

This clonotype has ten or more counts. The CDR3 sequence: CASSHDRGAKNIQYF. In nucleotides, the CDR3 is TGTGCCAGCAGCCACGACAGGGGGGCCAAAAACATTCAGTACTTC. This chain joins TRBV7-2 and TRBJ2-4; TRBD1 agrees at 9 bases. Germline V gene data show CDR1 as SGHTA and CDR2 as FQGNSA. The CDR3 extends over 15 amino acids. Trimming took 5 bases from V and 1 from J; bases not matched to a gene: 3.